The next 32 T cell receptor beta chains were all read from a single sample in a study of OX40 agonist ivuxolimab in advanced cancers. The table came from immunoSEQ multiplex PCR; TCRdb's copy has only in-frame clones and leaves some out. The sample records 80,000 to 95,000 clones, about 80% being singletons. The material was CD4+ or CD8+ T cells sorted from blood, obtained in a trial of the OX40 agonist ivuxolimab. The receptors were sampled from an adult with an advanced solid tumor such as melanoma, head and neck, liver or kidney cancer.

This sequence joins TRBV27 and TRBJ1-2, with a tentative D call TRBD1 (6 bases). Trimming took 6 bases from V and 2 from J, leaving 13 bases between them. The germline V gene has CDR1 MNHEY and CDR2 SMNVEV (reference sequence). The CDR3 is 14 amino acids. For the CDR3, the DNA is TGTGCCAGCAGACGTAACAGGGAGAACTATGGCTACACCTTC. Its translation is CASRRNRENYGYTF.

The chain joins TRBV12-5 to TRBJ1-1; the D gene is possibly TRBD1 (5 bases). This CDR3 has 15 amino acids. Trimming shortened V by 3 bases and J by 0 bases, and 11 bases separated the two germline ends. The germline CDR1 and CDR2 sequences are LGHNT and FRNRAP. CDR3 sequence (DNA): TGTGCTAGTGGTTTAGGACAAGCATTGAACACTGAAGCTTTCTTT. Its translation: CASGLGQALNTEAFF.

J is TRBJ2-2 and V is TRBV27; TRBD1 agrees at 12 bases. The CDR3 sequence is 19 residues long. Germline CDR1 and CDR2: MNHEY and SMNVEV (reference sequence). The J segment lost 2 bases and the V segment lost 6 bases, leaving 13 bases of the junction unmatched. The CDR3 sequence is CASRISGQGAIRNTGELFF. CDR3 nucleotide sequence: TGTGCCAGCAGGATCTCGGGACAGGGGGCTATTAGAAACACCGGGGAGCTGTTTTTT.

This clone has just one count. This chain connects TRBV7-2 to TRBJ2-4, with a possible D match to TRBD2 (5 bases). CDR3 length: 14 amino acids. Germline V lookup: CDR1 SGHTA, CDR2 FQGNSA. Trimming took 2 bases from V and 8 from J, leaving 13 bases between them. The CDR3 protein is CASSLRSRADIQYF. The CDR3 bases are TGTGCCAGCAGCTTAAGGTCGAGGGCGGACATTCAGTACTTC.

The chain recombines TRBV7-2 with TRBJ2-7; unclear D gene. The CDR3 is made up of 13 amino acids. Trimming cost V 0 bases and J 6 bases, with 9 bases left between them. Per germline, CDR1 SGHTA and CDR2 FQGNSA. The CDR3 region has the DNA TGTGCCAGCAGCTTAGCTTCTGTCCCCGAGCAGTACTTC. Amino acid sequence: CASSLASVPEQYF.

The chain has TRBV28 and TRBJ2-7; D is possibly TRBD1 (5 bases). Germline lookup yields CDR1 MDHEN and CDR2 SYDVKM. V lost 5 bases and J lost 2, with 16 bases in between. The CDR3 is 15 residues long. The CDR3 region is CASSGAWKIPYEQYF. The CDR3 DNA sequence: TGTGCCAGCAGTGGGGCGTGGAAGATCCCCTACGAGCAGTACTTC.

This chain joins TRBV4-2 and TRBJ2-7; D remains ambiguous. Trimming shortened V by 1 base and J by 1 base, and 8 bases separated the two germline ends. Germline values: CDR1 LGHNA, CDR2 YNFKEQ. The CDR3 length is 14 residues. CDR3: CASSQVIFSYEQYF. The CDR3 region has the DNA TGTGCCAGCAGCCAAGTAATCTTTTCCTACGAGCAGTACTTC.

The V gene is TRBV5-1, the J gene TRBJ2-5; D might be TRBD1 or TRBD2, each matching 5 bases. With 4 bases removed from V and 0 bases from J, the gap between germline ends came to 16 bases. The V gene's germline CDR1 is SGHRS and CDR2 YFSETQ. The CDR3 has 16 amino acids. CDR3 nucleotide sequence: TGCGCCAGCAGCCCCAAAGGGTTGGGACACCAAGAGACCCAGTACTTC. The encoded protein is CASSPKGLGHQETQYF.

This chain joins TRBV5-6 and TRBJ1-2; D gene unclear. From germline, CDR1 is SGHDT and CDR2 YYEEEE. Trimming stripped 5 bases from V and 2 bases from J, with 13 bases between. The CDR3 runs to 14 residues. The DNA of the CDR3 is TGTGCCAGCAGTTTAGTAGGGCAGAACTATGGCTACACCTTC. Its translation: CASSLVGQNYGYTF.

The J gene is TRBJ1-2, the V gene TRBV7-8, with TRBD1 as a possible D gene (6 bases). Deletions cut 6 bases from V and 8 bases from J, with 28 bases between. The germline CDR1 and CDR2 sequences are SGHVS and FQNEAQ. The CDR3 spans 17 residues. The CDR3 region has the DNA TGTGCCAGCAGGAAGTCTTCTGCTGGGGGGGCCGCGGGGGGCTACACCTTC. It is translated as CASRKSSAGGAAGGYTF.

The chain combines TRBV7-2 with TRBJ1-4; TRBD1 is a possible D gene (6 bases). CDR1 and CDR2 from the germline V gene are SGHTA and FQGNSA. This CDR3 is 15 amino acids long. The V and J ends lost 3 bases and 7 bases respectively, with 15 bases between them. CDR3 amino acids: CASSLLTGEFEKLFF. The CDR3 DNA reads TGTGCCAGCAGCTTGTTGACAGGCGAGTTTGAAAAACTGTTTTTT.

V is TRBV11-2 and J is TRBJ1-1; D call uncertain. The V gene lost 5 bases and the J gene lost 4 bases, with 11 bases spanning the gap. This CDR3 has 13 amino acids. Germline V gene data show CDR1 as SGHAT and CDR2 as FQNNGV. The CDR3 region is CASSQARVTEAFF. CDR3 in DNA: TGTGCCAGCAGCCAGGCACGGGTCACTGAAGCTTTCTTT.

V is TRBV5-4 and J is TRBJ2-4; 8 positions match TRBD2. V lost 4 bases to trimming and J lost 8 bases; unmatched junction nucleotides: 5. CDR3 length equals 13 residues. CDR1 SGHNT and CDR2 YYREEE come from the germline V gene (reference sequence). CDR3: CASSASGGDIQYF. In DNA form, the CDR3 reads TGTGCCAGCAGCGCCAGCGGGGGAGACATTCAGTACTTC.

The chain uses TRBV7-3 and TRBJ1-1; D is undetermined. The CDR3 loop spans 16 amino acids. Trimming cost V 1 base and J 0 bases, with 12 bases left between them. The V gene's germline CDR1 is SGHTA and CDR2 FQGTGA. CDR3 amino acids: CASSLSPVRMNTEAFF. CDR3 DNA sequence: TGTGCCAGCAGCTTAAGCCCCGTCCGGATGAACACTGAAGCTTTCTTT.

The V gene is TRBV6-4, the J gene TRBJ1-1; 9 bases line up with TRBD1. Germline loops: CDR1 MRHNA, CDR2 SNTAGT. The J segment lost 7 bases and the V segment lost 6 bases, leaving 15 bases of the junction unmatched. This CDR3 contains 16 residues. CDR3 nucleotide sequence: TGTGCCAGCAGGAACGAGTTGGGACAGGGATCCTATGAAGCTTTCTTT. Its protein is CASRNELGQGSYEAFF.

The chain joins TRBV5-4 to TRBJ2-1; unclear D gene. This CDR3 spans 15 amino acids. V was cut by 3 bases and J by 4 bases, with 14 bases left in between. CDR1 and CDR2 (germline): SGHNT, YYREEE (reference sequence). CDR3 bases: TGTGCCAGCAGCTCACAACAAGACATATACAATGAGCAGTTCTTC. Its translation is CASSSQQDIYNEQFF. The entire variable domain, with the rest obtained from reference TRBV5-4 and TRBJ2-1, is as follows: ETGVTQSPTHLIKTRGQQVTLRCSSQSGHNTVSWYQQALGQGPQFIFQYYREEENGRGNFPPRFSGLQFPNYSSELNVNALELDDSALYLCASSSQQDIYNEQFFGPGTRLTVL.

V usage is TRBV25-1 and J usage is TRBJ2-3; 10 nucleotides match TRBD2. Germline CDR1 and CDR2: MGHDK and SYGVNS. This CDR3 spans 16 amino acids. V lost 6 bases to trimming and J lost 5 bases; unmatched junction nucleotides: 11. The CDR3 reads CASRPGGAGGQDTQYF. The CDR3 nucleotides read TGTGCCAGCAGGCCCGGGGGAGCGGGGGGGCAAGATACGCAGTATTTT.

The chain employs TRBV14 and TRBJ2-5; D perhaps matches TRBD2 (6 bases). CDR3 length equals 13 residues. Trimming left V 1 base short and J 4 bases short, with 7 bases between. The germline gives CDR1 SGHDN, CDR2 FVKESK. The CDR3 bases are TGTGCCAGCAGCCAAGGGGGAGGAGAGACCCAGTACTTC. Its protein product is CASSQGGGETQYF. Supplemented by reference TRBV14 and TRBJ2-5, the full variable domain reads EAGVTQFPSHSVIEKGQTVTLRCDPISGHDNLYWYRRVMGKEIKFLLHFVKESKQDESGMPNNRFLAERTGGTYSTLKVQPAELEDSGVYFCASSQGGGETQYFGPGTRLLVL.

Here the CDR3 reads CASSPRQGGYNEQFF. DNA for the CDR3: TGTGCCAGCTCACCGCGACAGGGCGGTTACAATGAGCAGTTCTTC. J is TRBJ2-1 and V is TRBV18; 7 nucleotides line up with TRBD1. Germline CDR1 is KGHSH and CDR2 is LQKENI. The junction had 6 bases not matched to a gene; V was cut back by 3 bases and J by 4 bases. The CDR3 is 15 residues long.

The rearrangement links TRBV2 to TRBJ2-3; 9 bases map to TRBD2. The germline gives CDR1 SNHLY, CDR2 FYNNEI. The CDR3 runs to 15 residues. V lost 6 bases and J lost 0; bases outside the gene matches: 4. The CDR3 loop reads CASSRLAVSTDTQYF. CDR3 nucleotide sequence: TGTGCCAGCAGCAGACTAGCGGTTAGCACAGATACGCAGTATTTT.

The chain carries TRBV2 and TRBJ1-3; D is unresolved. The CDR3 has 14 amino acids. V lost 8 bases, J lost 1 base, and 12 bases lay in between. Germline V gene sequence: CDR1 SNHLY, CDR2 FYNNEI. The CDR3 loop is CASRLKLSGNTIYF. The CDR3 DNA reads as TGTGCCAGCCGGCTTAAACTATCTGGAAACACCATATATTTT. The full variable domain, its missing parts supplied by reference TRBV2 and TRBJ1-3, is EPEVTQTPSHQVTQMGQEVILRCVPISNHLYFYWYRQILGQKVEFLVSFYNNEISEKSEIFDDQFSVERPDGSNFTLKIRSTKLEDSAMYFCASRLKLSGNTIYFGEGSWLTVV.

CDR3 region: CASSSFPNSPLHF. The CDR3 region has the DNA TGTGCCAGTAGTAGTTTTCCGAATTCACCCCTCCACTTT. The gene calls are TRBV19 and TRBJ1-6; the D is unclear. V dropped 4 bases and J dropped 7 bases, with 8 bases sitting between them. From germline, CDR1 is LNHDA and CDR2 SQIVND (reference sequence). This CDR3 spans 13 amino acids.

The CDR3 region is CASSPRGASYSGNTIYF. CDR3 bases: TGCGCCAGCAGCCCCAGAGGGGCCTCATACTCTGGAAACACCATATATTTT. V is TRBV5-1 and J is TRBJ1-3; TRBD1 is a possible D gene (5 bases). There are 17 residues in the CDR3. Trimming stripped 4 bases from V and 0 bases from J, with 17 bases between. Germline values: CDR1 SGHRS, CDR2 YFSETQ. Filled out from reference TRBV5-1 and TRBJ1-3, the complete variable domain reads KAGVTQTPRYLIKTRGQQVTLSCSPISGHRSVSWYQQTPGQGLQFLFEYFSETQRNKGNFPGRFSGRQFSNSRSEMNVSTLELGDSALYLCASSPRGASYSGNTIYFGEGSWLTVV.

This clone was seen a handful of times. CDR3 coding DNA: TGTGCCAGCAGTTACGGGGGGAACTACGAGCAGTACTTC. Its protein is CASSYGGNYEQYF. The chain uses TRBV6-5 and TRBJ2-7; D might be TRBD2 (6 bases). Trimming removed 2 bases from V and 3 bases from J, with 8 bases in between. The length of the CDR3 is 13 residues. Germline V gene data show CDR1 as MNHEY and CDR2 as SVGAGI.

This chain links TRBV6-5 with TRBJ2-5, with D unclear. V lost 0 bases to trimming and J lost 2 bases, with 7 bases between them. The germline V gene encodes CDR1 MNHEY and CDR2 SVGAGI. The CDR3 is made up of 14 amino acids. This chain's CDR3 is CASSYSGQQETQYF. For the CDR3, the DNA is TGTGCCAGCAGTTACTCGGGTCAGCAAGAGACCCAGTACTTC.

This clone was counted a single time. The chain has TRBV23-1 and TRBJ2-1; no definite D call. TRBV23-1 is identified as an open reading frame with a role that is uncertain. The CDR3 runs to 15 residues. Trimming cost V 0 bases and J 5 bases, with 11 bases left between them. CDR3 bases: TGCGCCAGCAGTCAATCCGAGACACTGAACAATGAGCAGTTCTTC. Its protein product is CASSQSETLNNEQFF.

This clone appeared many times. The chain recombines TRBV19 with TRBJ1-2; D unclear. Germline V CDR1 and CDR2: LNHDA, SQIVND (reference sequence). The V gene lost 5 bases and the J gene lost 8 bases, with 12 bases spanning the gap. This CDR3 has 12 amino acids. The chain's CDR3 is CASSPGPRGYTF. CDR3 in DNA: TGTGCCAGTAGTCCCGGACCTCGGGGCTACACCTTC.

This chain uses TRBV21-1 with TRBJ1-5; the DNA was not compared with TRBD1, the D call given in the table. TRBV21-1 is shown as a pseudogene. This CDR3 comprises 17 residues. The CDR3 here is CASSKSAGGFGRQPQHF. The CDR3 region has the DNA TGTGCCAGCAGCAAATCCGCAGGGGGGTTCGGGCGTCAGCCCCAGCATTTT.

This clone has ten or more counts. The chain joins TRBV19 to TRBJ1-2, with 9 nucleotides matching TRBD1. V shed 3 bases, J shed 8 bases, and the junction held 7 bases outside the gene matches. This CDR3 contains 14 residues. Germline V gives CDR1 LNHDA, CDR2 SQIVND (reference sequence). Here the CDR3 reads CASSIPGTGRGYTF. The CDR3, as DNA: TGTGCCAGTAGTATTCCCGGGACAGGGAGGGGCTACACCTTC. Drawing the rest from reference TRBV19 and TRBJ1-2, the complete variable domain is DGGITQSPKYLFRKEGQNVTLSCEQNLNHDAMYWYRQDPGQGLRLIYYSQIVNDFQKGDIAEGYSVSREKKESFPLTVTSAQKNPTAFYLCASSIPGTGRGYTFGSGTRLTVV.

The chain has TRBV9 and TRBJ2-1; the D is unclear. The V gene lost 1 base and the J gene lost 3 bases, with 11 bases spanning the gap. This CDR3 region has 15 residues. Germline assignment: CDR1 SGDLS and CDR2 YYNGEE. The CDR3 region is CASSVRAVGYNEQFF. DNA of the CDR3: TGTGCCAGCAGCGTAAGGGCAGTAGGCTACAATGAGCAGTTCTTC.

V is TRBV6-6 and J is TRBJ1-1; the D gene is possibly TRBD1 (5 bases). Trimming took 2 bases from V and 1 from J, leaving 5 bases between them. The germline V gene has CDR1 MNHNY and CDR2 SVGAGI (reference sequence). This CDR3 is built from 13 residues. DNA of the CDR3: TGTGCCAGCAGTTACGGGGGGAACACTGAAGCTTTCTTT. Its protein is CASSYGGNTEAFF.

The chain employs TRBV29-1 and TRBJ1-4; D may be TRBD1 (5 bases). This CDR3 contains 13 residues. The V end lost 1 base, the J end lost 8 bases, and 11 bases lay between the germline ends. The germline V gene encodes CDR1 SQVTM and CDR2 ANQGSEA. CDR3 sequence reads: CSVEGRAGEKLFF. The CDR3 DNA reads as TGCAGCGTTGAAGGCAGGGCTGGGGAAAAACTGTTTTTT.